The present T cell receptor (beta chain) was sequenced within a study of cytomegalovirus exposure and HLA in healthy donors. Study conclusions and caveats: A later analysis linked fewer than 20,000 TCR beta sequences to HLA alleles at 0.05 false discovery rate. Later analysis demonstrated an association between a missense DCLRE1C variant and TCR beta V- and J-gene trimming.

About this clone: The antigen remains undetermined.

The PCR had 60 Vbeta and 13 Jbeta primers. Measured with immunoSEQ multiplex PCR; TCRdb has only the in-frame clones, and not every one. The sample gives some 100,000 clones, roughly four fifths of which show up once; 11% to 15% is in the top ten. This clonotype was obtained from a male donor in good health and CMV-seropositive. Sequenced material: PBMCs.

The CDR3 coding sequence is TGTGCCAGCAGTGTCAACAGGGATCATGGCTACACCTTC. This encodes CASSVNRDHGYTF. This chain connects TRBV2 to TRBJ1-2, with a tentative D call TRBD1 (6 bases). Trimming pared 4 bases from V and 6 bases from J, leaving 12 bases between. In germline, CDR1 is SNHLY, CDR2 FYNNEI. The CDR3 is 13 amino acids. Full variable domain (missing parts from reference TRBV2 and TRBJ1-2): EPEVTQTPSHQVTQMGQEVILRCVPISNHLYFYWYRQILGQKVEFLVSFYNNEISEKSEIFDDQFSVERPDGSNFTLKIRSTKLEDSAMYFCASSVNRDHGYTFGSGTRLTVV.